This record covers a single T cell receptor beta chain. The method was immunoSEQ multiplex PCR; TCRdb's version includes in-frame clones alone and lacks a portion of them. Of approximately 290,000 clones listed, 80% to 95% are singletons. The data originate from a study of blood T cell repertoires in COVID-19. The sample taken for sequencing was PBMCs or T cells enriched from blood (not recorded which). This receptor was identified in a woman aged 30 to 39 who had recovered from COVID-19.

DNA of the CDR3: TGTGCCAGCAGCTGGGGGACAGGGATTTCCAATGAGCAGTTCTTC. Translated, it gives CASSWGTGISNEQFF. The chain couples TRBV7-6 to TRBJ2-1, with TRBD1 matching over 9 bases. Losses at the gene ends were 4 bases for V and 6 bases for J; bases not matched to a gene: 7. CDR3 length: 15 residues. Germline-derived CDR1 and CDR2 are SGHVS and FNYEAQ.